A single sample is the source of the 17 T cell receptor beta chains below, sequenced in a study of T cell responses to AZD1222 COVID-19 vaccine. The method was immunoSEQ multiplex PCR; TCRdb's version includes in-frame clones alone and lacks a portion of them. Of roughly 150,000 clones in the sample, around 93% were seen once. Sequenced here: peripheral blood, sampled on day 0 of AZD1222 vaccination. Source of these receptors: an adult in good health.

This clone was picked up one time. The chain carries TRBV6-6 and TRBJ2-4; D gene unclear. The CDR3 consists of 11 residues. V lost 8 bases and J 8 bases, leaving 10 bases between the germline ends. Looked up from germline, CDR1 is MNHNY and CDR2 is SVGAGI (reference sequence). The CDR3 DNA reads TGTGCCAGCTACCACGCGGACATTCAGTACTTC. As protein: CASYHADIQYF.

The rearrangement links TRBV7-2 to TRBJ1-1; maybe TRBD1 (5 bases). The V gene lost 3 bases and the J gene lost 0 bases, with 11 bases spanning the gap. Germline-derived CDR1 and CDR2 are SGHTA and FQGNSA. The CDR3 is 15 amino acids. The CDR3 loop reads CASSLAREMNTEAFF. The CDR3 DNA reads TGTGCCAGCAGCTTGGCCAGGGAGATGAACACTGAAGCTTTCTTT. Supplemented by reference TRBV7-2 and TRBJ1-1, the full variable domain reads GAGVSQSPSNKVTEKGKDVELRCDPISGHTALYWYRQSLGQGLEFLIYFQGNSAPDKSGLPSDRFSAERTGGSVSTLTIQRTQQEDSAVYLCASSLAREMNTEAFFGQGTRLTVV.

The CDR3: CASGNQGTEQFF. CDR3 nucleotides: TGTGCCAGCGGGAATCAGGGAACTGAGCAGTTCTTC. The V and J genes are TRBV11-3 and TRBJ2-1, with D maybe TRBD1 (5 bases). Trimming took 8 bases from V and 9 from J, leaving 14 bases between them. Per the germline V gene, CDR1 is SGHNT and CDR2 is YENEEA. The CDR3 is made up of 12 amino acids.

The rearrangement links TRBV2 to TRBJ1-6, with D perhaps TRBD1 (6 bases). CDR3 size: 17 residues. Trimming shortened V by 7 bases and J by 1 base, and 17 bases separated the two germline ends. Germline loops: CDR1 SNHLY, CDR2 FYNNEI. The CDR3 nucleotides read TGTGCCAGCACGTACGCAGGGGAAGGTTCCTATAATTCACCCCTCCACTTT. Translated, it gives CASTYAGEGSYNSPLHF.

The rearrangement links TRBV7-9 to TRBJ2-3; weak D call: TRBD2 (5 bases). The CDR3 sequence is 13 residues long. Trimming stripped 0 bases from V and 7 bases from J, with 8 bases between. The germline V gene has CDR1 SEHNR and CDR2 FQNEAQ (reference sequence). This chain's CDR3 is CASSLASGNTQYF. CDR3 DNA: TGTGCCAGCAGCTTAGCGTCGGGGAATACGCAGTATTTT.

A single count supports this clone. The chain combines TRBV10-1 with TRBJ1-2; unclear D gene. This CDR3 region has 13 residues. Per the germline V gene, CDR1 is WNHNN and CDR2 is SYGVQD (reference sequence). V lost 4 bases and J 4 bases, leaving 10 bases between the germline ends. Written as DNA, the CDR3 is TGCGCCAGCAGTGTGGGTCAGTCCTATGGCTACACCTTC. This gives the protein CASSVGQSYGYTF.

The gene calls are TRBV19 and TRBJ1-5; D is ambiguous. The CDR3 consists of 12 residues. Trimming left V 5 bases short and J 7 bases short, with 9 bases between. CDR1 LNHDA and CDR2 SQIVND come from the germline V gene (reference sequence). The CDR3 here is CASSLGRQPQHF. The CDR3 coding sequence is TGTGCCAGTAGTCTTGGGAGGCAGCCCCAGCATTTT.

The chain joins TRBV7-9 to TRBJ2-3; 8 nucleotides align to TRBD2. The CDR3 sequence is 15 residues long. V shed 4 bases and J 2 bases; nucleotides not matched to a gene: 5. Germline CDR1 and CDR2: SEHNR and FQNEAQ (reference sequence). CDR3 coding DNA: TGTGCCAGCAGCTACGATAGCGGGATCACAGATACGCAGTATTTT. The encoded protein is CASSYDSGITDTQYF.

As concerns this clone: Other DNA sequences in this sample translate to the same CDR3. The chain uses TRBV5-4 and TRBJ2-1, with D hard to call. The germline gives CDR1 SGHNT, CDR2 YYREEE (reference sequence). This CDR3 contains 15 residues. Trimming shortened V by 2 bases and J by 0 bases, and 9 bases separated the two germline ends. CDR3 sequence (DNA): TGTGCCAGCAGCTTAGGTGGTAGCTCCTACAATGAGCAGTTCTTC. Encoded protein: CASSLGGSSYNEQFF.

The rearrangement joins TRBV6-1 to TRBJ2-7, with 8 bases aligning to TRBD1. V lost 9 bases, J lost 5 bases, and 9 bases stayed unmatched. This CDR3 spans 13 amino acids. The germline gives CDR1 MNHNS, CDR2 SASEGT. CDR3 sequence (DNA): TGTGCCAGTGCGGACAGGGTATCCCACGAGCAGTACTTC. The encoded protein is CASADRVSHEQYF.

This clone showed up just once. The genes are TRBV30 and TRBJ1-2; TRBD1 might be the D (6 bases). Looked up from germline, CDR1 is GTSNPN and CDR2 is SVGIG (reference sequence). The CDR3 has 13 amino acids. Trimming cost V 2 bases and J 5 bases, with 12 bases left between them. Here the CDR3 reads CAWSLGASYGYTF. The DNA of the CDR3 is TGTGCCTGGAGTCTGGGGGCCTCTTATGGCTACACCTTC.

Here the CDR3 reads CASSSGGSYEQYF. The CDR3 DNA reads TGTGCCAGCAGCTCGGGAGGTAGCTACGAGCAGTACTTC. The chain recombines TRBV11-3 with TRBJ2-7, with 7 bases that match TRBD2. CDR3 length: 13 residues. Germline CDR1 reads SGHNT; CDR2 reads YENEEA. The V gene end was trimmed by 4 bases and the J gene end by 3 bases; junction bases not matched to a gene: 3. The full variable domain, completed using reference TRBV11-3 and TRBJ2-7, is EAGVVQSPRYKIIEKKQPVAFWCNPISGHNTLYWYLQNLGQGPELLIRYENEEAVDDSQLPKDRFSAERLKGVDSTLKIQPAELGDSAVYLCASSSGGSYEQYFGPGTRLTVT.

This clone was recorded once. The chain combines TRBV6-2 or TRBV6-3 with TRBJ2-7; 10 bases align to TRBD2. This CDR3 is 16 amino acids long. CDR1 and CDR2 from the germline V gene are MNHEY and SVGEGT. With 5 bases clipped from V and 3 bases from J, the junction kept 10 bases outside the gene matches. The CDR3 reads CASSPLTSGLLYEQYF. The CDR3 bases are TGTGCCAGCAGTCCCTTGACTAGCGGGCTTCTCTACGAGCAGTACTTC.

DNA of the CDR3: TGTGCCAGCAGCTTGGCTGGGGGGAATGGCTACACCTTC. Translation: CASSLAGGNGYTF. The chain couples TRBV5-4 to TRBJ1-2; tentative D call: TRBD1 (5 bases). This CDR3 has 13 amino acids. V lost 0 bases and J lost 6, with 9 bases in between. CDR1 is SGHNT and CDR2 is YYREEE in the germline V gene (reference sequence).

In DNA form, the CDR3 reads TGCGCCAGCAGTGATACTAGCGGGGGGGCCGGGGAGCTGTTTTTT. Translated: CASSDTSGGAGELFF. The gene calls are TRBV10-1 and TRBJ2-2; 13 nucleotides line up with TRBD2. Per the germline V gene, CDR1 is WNHNN and CDR2 is SYGVQD (reference sequence). CDR3 size: 15 residues. V dropped 3 bases and J dropped 6; count of bases not matched to a gene: 1.

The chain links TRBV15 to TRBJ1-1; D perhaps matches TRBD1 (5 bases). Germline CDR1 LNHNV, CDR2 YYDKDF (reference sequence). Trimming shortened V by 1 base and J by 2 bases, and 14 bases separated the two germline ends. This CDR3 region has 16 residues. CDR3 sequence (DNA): TGTGCCACCAGCAGAGGACTCTCGACAGTTAACACTGAAGCTTTCTTT. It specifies CATSRGLSTVNTEAFF.

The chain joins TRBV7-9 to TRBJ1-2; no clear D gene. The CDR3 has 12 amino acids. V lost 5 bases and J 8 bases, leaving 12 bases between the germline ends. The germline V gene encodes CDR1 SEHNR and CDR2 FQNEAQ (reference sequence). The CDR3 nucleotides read TGTGCCAGCAGCGGAGAACTATGGGGCTACACCTTC. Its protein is CASSGELWGYTF.